This T cell receptor (beta chain) was recovered during a study of blood T cells in healthy people across ages. The wider study: Capturing about one barcoded beta molecule per two T cells was achieved by template switching.

This clonotype was detected many times. The CDR3 extends over 16 amino acids. Germline V gene data show CDR1 as SGHTA and CDR2 as FQGNSA. V lost 4 bases, J lost 4 bases, and 10 bases stayed unmatched. Primed by a sample-barcoded 5' primer and a J-beta primer mix, a second PCR proceeded for about 7 to 11 cycles. MiXCR was run by TCRdb on the 5' RACE reads, yielding one entry per CDR3 protein. The sample comprises about 1.5 million distinct CDR3 sequences, approximately 43% of which are singletons, and over 3.5% rests with the top ten. At least 5 micrograms of total RNA were extracted per sample. The rearrangement uses TRBV7-2 and TRBJ2-1; TRBD2 agrees at 7 bases. The sample was blood. This TCR was recovered from a woman aged 18-35 years in good health. CDR3 DNA sequence: TGTGCCAGCAGCTCCGTAGCGGGTGGAACTTACAATGAGCAGTTCTTC. Its translation: CASSSVAGGTYNEQFF.